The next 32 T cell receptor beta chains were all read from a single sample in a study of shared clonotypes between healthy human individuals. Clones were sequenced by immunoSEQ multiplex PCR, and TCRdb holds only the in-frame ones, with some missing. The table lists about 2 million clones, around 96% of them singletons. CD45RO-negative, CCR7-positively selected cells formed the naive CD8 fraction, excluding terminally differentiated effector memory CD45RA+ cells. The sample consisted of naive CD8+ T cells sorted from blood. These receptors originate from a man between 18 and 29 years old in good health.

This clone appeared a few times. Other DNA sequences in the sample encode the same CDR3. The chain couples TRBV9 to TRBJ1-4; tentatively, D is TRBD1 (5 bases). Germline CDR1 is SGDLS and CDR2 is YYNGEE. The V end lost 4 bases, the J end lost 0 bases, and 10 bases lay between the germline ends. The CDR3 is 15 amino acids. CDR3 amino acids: CASSPGGATNEKLFF. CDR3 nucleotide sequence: TGTGCCAGCAGCCCCGGGGGTGCAACTAATGAAAAACTGTTTTTT.

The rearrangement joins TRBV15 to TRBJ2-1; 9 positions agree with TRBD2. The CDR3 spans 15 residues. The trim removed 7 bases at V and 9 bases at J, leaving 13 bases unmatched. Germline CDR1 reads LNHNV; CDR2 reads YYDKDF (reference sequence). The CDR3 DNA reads TGTGCCACCACCCCTGGCGGTAGCGGGAGAGGTGAGCAGTTCTTC. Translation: CATTPGGSGRGEQFF.

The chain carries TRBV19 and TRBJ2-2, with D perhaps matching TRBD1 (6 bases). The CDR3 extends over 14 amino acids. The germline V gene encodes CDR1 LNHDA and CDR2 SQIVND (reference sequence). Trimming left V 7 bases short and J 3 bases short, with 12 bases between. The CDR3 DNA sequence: TGTGCCAGTACCCTGGACAGATACACCGGGGAGCTGTTTTTT. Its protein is CASTLDRYTGELFF.

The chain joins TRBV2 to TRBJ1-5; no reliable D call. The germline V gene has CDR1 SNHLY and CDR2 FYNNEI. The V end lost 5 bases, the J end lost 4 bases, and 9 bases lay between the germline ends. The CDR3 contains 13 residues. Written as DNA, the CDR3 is TGTGCCAGCAGTACCTTGGGGAATCAGCCCCAGCATTTT. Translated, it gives CASSTLGNQPQHF. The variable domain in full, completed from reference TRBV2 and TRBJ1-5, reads EPEVTQTPSHQVTQMGQEVILRCVPISNHLYFYWYRQILGQKVEFLVSFYNNEISEKSEIFDDQFSVERPDGSNFTLKIRSTKLEDSAMYFCASSTLGNQPQHFGDGTRLSIL.

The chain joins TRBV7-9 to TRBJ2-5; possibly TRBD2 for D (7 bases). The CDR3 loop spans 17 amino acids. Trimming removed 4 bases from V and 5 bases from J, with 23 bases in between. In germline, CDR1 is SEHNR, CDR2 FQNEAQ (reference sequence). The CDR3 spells CASSSVGVRGAPETQYF. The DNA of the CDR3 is TGTGCCAGCAGCTCGGTCGGGGTACGGGGGGCGCCGGAGACCCAGTACTTC.

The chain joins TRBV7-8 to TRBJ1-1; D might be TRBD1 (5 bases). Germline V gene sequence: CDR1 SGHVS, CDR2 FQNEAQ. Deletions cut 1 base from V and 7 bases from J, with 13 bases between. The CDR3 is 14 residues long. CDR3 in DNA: TGTGCCAGCAGCTTAGGGCAGGGTCCCCTTGAAGCTTTCTTT. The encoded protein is CASSLGQGPLEAFF.

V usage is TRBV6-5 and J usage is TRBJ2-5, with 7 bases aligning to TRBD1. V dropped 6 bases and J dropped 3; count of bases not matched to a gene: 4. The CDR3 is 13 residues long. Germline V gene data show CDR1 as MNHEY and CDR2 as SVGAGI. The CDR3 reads CASRQGTEETQYF. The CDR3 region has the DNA TGTGCCAGCAGGCAAGGGACAGAAGAGACCCAGTACTTC.

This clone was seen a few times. As DNA, the CDR3 is TGTGCCTGGACCTCTCTCGGGACTAGCGATACCTACGAGCAGTACTTC. Translating it yields CAWTSLGTSDTYEQYF. The V and J genes are TRBV30 and TRBJ2-7; 10 nucleotides line up with TRBD2. J lost 2 bases, V lost 4 bases, and 11 bases had no gene match. Germline V CDR1 and CDR2: GTSNPN, SVGIG (reference sequence). CDR3 length: 16 residues.

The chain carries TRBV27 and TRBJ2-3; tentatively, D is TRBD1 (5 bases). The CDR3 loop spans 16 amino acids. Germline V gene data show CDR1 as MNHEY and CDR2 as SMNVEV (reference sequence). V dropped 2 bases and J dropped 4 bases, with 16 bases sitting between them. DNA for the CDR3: TGTGCCAGCAGTTTAGGCGCTCCTCAGGGTCCAGATACGCAGTATTTT. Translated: CASSLGAPQGPDTQYF.

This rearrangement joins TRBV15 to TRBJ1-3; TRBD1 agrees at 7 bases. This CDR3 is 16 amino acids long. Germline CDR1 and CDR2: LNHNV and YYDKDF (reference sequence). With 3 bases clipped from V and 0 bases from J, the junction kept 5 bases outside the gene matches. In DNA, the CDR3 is TGTGCCACCAGCAGTCCAGACAGGGACTCTGGAAACACCATATATTTT. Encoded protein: CATSSPDRDSGNTIYF.

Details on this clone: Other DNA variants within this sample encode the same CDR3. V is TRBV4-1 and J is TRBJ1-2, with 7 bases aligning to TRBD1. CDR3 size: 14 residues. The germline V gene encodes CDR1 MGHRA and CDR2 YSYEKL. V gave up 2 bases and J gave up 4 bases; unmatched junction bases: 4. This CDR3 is CASSQIQGPYGYTF. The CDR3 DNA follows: TGCGCCAGCAGCCAAATACAGGGGCCCTATGGCTACACCTTC.

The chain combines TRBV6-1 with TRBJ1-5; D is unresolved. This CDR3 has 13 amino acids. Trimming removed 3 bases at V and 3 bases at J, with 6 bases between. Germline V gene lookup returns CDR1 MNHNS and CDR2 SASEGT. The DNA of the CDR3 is TGTGCCAGCAGTGAGTCGGTCAATCAGCCCCAGCATTTT. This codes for CASSESVNQPQHF.

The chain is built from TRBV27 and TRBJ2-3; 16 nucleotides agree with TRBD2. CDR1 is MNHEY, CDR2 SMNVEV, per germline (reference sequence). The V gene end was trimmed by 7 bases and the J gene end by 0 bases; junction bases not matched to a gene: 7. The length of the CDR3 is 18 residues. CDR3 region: CASTGLAGGFTSTDTQYF. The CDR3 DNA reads TGTGCCAGCACGGGACTAGCGGGGGGGTTTACTAGCACAGATACGCAGTATTTT.

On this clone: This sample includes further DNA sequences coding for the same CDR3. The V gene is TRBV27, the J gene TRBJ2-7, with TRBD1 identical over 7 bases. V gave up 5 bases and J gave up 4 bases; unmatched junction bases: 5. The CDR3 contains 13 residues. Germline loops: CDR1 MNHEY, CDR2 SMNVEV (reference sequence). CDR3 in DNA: TGTGCCAGCAGTCCAGGGACAGCTTACGAGCAGTACTTC. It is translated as CASSPGTAYEQYF.

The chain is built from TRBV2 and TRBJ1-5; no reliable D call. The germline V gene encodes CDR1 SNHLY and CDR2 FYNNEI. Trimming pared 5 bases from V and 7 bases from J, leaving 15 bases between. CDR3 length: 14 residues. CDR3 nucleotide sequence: TGTGCCAGCAGTTTAGGACGTACGGGGCAGCCCCAGCATTTT. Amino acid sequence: CASSLGRTGQPQHF.

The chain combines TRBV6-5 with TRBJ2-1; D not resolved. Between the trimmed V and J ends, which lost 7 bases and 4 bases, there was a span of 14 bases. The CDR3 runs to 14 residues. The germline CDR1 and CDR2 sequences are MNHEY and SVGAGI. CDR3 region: CASNSLIRYNEQFF. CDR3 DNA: TGTGCCAGCAACTCTCTAATTCGGTACAATGAGCAGTTCTTC.

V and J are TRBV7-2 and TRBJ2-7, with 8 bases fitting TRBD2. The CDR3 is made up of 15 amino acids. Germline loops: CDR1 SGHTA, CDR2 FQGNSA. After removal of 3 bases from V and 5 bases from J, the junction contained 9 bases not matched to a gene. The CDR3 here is CASSLAQRGKDEQYF. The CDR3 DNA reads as TGTGCCAGCAGCTTGGCGCAGCGGGGGAAGGACGAGCAGTACTTC.

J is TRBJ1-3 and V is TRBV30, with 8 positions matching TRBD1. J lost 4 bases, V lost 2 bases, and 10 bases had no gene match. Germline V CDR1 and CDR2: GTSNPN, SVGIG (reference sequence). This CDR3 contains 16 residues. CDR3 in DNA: TGTGCCTGGAGTTTAGTGTTGACAGGGGCCGGAAACACCATATATTTT. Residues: CAWSLVLTGAGNTIYF. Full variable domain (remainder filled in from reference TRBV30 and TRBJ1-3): SQTIHQWPATLVQPVGSPLSLECTVEGTSNPNLYWYRQAAGRGLQLLFYSVGIGQISSEVPQNLSASRPQDRQFILSSKKLLLSDSGFYLCAWSLVLTGAGNTIYFGEGSWLTVV.

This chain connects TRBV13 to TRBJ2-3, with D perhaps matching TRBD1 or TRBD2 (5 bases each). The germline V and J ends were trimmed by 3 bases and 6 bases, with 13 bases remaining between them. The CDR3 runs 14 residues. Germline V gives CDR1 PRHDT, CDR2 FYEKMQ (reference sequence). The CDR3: CASSLRRGEDTQYF. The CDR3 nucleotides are TGTGCCAGCAGCTTGCGAAGGGGAGAGGATACGCAGTATTTT.

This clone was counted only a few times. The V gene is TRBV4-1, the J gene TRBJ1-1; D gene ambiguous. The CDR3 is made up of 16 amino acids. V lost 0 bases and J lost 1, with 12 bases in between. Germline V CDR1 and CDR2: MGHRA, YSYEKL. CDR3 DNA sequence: TGCGCCAGCAGCCAAGAACGGGTAGAGGGGAACACTGAAGCTTTCTTT. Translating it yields CASSQERVEGNTEAFF.

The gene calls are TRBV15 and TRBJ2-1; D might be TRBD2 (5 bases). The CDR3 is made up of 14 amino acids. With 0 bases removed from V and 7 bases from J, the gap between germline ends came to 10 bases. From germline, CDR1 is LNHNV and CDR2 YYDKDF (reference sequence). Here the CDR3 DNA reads TGTGCCACCAGCAGAGATGGAGCGGTGAATGAGCAGTTCTTC. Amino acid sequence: CATSRDGAVNEQFF.

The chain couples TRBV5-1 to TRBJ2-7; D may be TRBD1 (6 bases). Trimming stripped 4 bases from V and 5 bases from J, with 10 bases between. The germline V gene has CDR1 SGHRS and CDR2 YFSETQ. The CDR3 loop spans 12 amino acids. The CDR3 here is CASSATGNEQYF. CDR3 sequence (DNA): TGCGCCAGCAGCGCCACAGGGAACGAGCAGTACTTC.

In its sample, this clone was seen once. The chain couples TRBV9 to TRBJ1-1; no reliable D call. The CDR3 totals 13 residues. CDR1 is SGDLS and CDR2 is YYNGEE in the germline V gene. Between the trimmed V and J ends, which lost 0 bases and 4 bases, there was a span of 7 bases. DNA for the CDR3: TGTGCCAGCAGCGTAGCATGGAGCACTGAAGCTTTCTTT. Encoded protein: CASSVAWSTEAFF.

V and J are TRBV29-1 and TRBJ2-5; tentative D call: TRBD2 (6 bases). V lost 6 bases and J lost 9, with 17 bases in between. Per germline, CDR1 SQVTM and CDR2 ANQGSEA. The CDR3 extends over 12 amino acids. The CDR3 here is CSVWDSREAQYF. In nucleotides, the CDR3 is TGCAGCGTATGGGACTCGAGGGAGGCCCAGTACTTC. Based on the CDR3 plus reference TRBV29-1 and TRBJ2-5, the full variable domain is SAVISQKPSRDICQRGTSLTIQCQVDSQVTMMFWYRQQPGQSLTLIATANQGSEATYESGFVIDKFPISRPNLTFSTLTVSNMSPEDSSIYLCSVWDSREAQYFGPGTRLLVL.

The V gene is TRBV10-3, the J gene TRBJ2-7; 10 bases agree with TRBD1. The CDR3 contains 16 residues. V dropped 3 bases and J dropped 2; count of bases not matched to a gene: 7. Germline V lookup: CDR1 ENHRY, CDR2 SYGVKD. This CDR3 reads CAISDPRDRGPYEQYF. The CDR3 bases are TGTGCCATCAGTGACCCCAGGGACAGGGGCCCCTACGAGCAGTACTTC.

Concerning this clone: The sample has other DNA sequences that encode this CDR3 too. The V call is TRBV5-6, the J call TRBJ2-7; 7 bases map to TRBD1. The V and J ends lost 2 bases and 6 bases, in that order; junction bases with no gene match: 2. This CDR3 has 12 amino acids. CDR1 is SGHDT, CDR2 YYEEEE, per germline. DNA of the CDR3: TGTGCCAGCAGCTTACAGGGGTTCGAGCAGTACTTC. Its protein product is CASSLQGFEQYF.

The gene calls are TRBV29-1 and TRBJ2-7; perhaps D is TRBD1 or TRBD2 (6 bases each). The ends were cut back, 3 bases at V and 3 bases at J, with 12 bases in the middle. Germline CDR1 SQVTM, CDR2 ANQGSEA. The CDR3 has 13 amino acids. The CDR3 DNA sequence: TGCAGCGTTGATATGGGGGGCGGCTACGAGCAGTACTTC. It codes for CSVDMGGGYEQYF.

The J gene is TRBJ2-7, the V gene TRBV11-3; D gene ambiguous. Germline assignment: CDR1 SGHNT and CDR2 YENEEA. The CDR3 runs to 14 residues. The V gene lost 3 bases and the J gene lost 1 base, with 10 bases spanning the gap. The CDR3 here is CASSFAPASYEQYF. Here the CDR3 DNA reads TGTGCCAGCAGCTTTGCCCCAGCTTCCTACGAGCAGTACTTC. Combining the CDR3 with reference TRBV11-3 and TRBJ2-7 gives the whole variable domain EAGVVQSPRYKIIEKKQPVAFWCNPISGHNTLYWYLQNLGQGPELLIRYENEEAVDDSQLPKDRFSAERLKGVDSTLKIQPAELGDSAVYLCASSFAPASYEQYFGPGTRLTVT.

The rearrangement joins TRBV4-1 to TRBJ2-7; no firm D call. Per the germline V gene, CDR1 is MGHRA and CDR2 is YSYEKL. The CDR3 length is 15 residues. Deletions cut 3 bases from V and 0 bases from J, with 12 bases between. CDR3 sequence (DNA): TGCGCCAGCAGCCAGCAGAACATGGGCTCCTACGAGCAGTACTTC. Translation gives CASSQQNMGSYEQYF.

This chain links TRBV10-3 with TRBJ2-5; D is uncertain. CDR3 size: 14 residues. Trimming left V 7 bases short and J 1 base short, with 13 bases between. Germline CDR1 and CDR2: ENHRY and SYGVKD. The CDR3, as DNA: TGTGCCATCATGGGCGCCGGCACCCAAGAGACCCAGTACTTC. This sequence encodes CAIMGAGTQETQYF.

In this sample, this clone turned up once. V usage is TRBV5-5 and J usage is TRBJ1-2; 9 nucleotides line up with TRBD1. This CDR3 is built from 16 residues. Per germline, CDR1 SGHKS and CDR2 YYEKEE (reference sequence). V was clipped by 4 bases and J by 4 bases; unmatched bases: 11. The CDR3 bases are TGTGCCAGCAGCCCCGGACAGGGGAATGTTGGCTATGGCTACACCTTC. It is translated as CASSPGQGNVGYGYTF.

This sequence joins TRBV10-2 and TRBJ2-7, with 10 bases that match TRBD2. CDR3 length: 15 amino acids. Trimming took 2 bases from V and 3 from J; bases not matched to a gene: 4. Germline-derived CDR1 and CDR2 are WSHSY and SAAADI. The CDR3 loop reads CASSEEREGFYEQYF. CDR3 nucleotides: TGCGCCAGCAGTGAGGAGCGGGAGGGCTTCTACGAGCAGTACTTC.